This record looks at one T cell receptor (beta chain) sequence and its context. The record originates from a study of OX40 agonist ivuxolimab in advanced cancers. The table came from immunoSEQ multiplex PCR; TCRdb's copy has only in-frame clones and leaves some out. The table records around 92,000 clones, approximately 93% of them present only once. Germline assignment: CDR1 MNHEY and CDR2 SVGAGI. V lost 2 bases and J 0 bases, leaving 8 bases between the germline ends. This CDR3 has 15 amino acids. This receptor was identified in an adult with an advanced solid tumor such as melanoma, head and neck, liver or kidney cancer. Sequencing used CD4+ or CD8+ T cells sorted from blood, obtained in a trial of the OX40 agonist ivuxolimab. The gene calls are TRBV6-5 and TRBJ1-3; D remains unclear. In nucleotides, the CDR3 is TGTGCCAGCAGTTACCGCCAGAACTCTGGAAACACCATATATTTT. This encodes CASSYRQNSGNTIYF.